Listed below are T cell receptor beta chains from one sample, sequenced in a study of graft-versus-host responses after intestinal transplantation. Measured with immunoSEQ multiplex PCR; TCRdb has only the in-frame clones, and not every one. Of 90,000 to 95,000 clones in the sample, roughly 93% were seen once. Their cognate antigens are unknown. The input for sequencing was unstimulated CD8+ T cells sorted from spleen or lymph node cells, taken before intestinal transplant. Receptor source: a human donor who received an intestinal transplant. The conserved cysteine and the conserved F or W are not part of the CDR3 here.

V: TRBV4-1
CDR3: ASSQDTSATYNEQF

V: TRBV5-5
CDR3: ANSFGGLEGSPLH

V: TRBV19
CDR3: ASKAGGVDTQY

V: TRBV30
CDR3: AWSPGGISGNTIY

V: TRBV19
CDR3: ASGLTSYNEQF

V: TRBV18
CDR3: ASSPRDRESYGYT

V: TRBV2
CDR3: ASSASRGQETQY

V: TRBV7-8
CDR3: ASRNRNTGELF

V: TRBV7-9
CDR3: ASSLAGRSYEQY

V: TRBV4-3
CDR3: ASSQVPGLAGEETQY

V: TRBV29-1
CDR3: SAGSGWGYT

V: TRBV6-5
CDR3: ASSYDPGGYGYT

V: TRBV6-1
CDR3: ASSEGQGAYEQY

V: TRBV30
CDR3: AWSVGPYGGAF

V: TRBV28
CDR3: ASSYRGLTYEQY

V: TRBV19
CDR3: ASSLIGTVNTEAF

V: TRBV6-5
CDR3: ASSTGTGVEKLF

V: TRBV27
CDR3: ASSLSGYLGNTIY

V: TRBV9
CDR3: ASSAGTSGLESAETQY

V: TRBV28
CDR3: ASSYGLAGAQY

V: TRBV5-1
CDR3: ASRTSGSTDTQY

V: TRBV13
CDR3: ASSLVVTAPNYGYT

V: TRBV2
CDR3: ARWTGGRNSPLH

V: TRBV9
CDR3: ASSVGLKPYEQY

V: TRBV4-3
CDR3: ASSQDPSGNTEAF

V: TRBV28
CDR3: ASSFSGAGYT

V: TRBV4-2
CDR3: ASSTDGSYEQY

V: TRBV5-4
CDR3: ASSLGTDSTDTQY

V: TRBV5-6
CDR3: ASSSPSYNEQF

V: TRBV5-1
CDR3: ASSVTSGNEQF

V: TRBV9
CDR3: ASSVASGAADTQY

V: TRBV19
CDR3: ASSMDMGETQY

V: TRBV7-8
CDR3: ASSLAIRGSYGYT

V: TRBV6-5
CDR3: ASSYHPGTSTDTQY

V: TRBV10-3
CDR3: AISESPGLGETQY

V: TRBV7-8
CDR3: ASSLPSGVSYEQY

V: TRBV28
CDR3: ASSPGLAGEEQY

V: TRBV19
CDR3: ASTTGTSFYNEQF

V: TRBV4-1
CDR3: ASSQVGSSYNEQF

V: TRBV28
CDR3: ASSWVRDKGTLRDEQY

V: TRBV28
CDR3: ASSPRQGYGYT

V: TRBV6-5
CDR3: ASSYTSGAGDTQY

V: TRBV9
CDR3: ASSVNPWGNNSPLH

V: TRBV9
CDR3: ASSSPSGGLYEQY

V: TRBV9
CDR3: ASSGGGRDGYT

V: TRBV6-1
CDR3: ASSEASGTPTYEQY

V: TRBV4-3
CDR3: ASSQVFQRGDDTGELF